This TCR beta chain stems from a study of lymphopenia after photon versus proton radiotherapy. Germline V gene data show CDR1 as SGHDT and CDR2 as YYEEEE. Trimming at V came to 4 bases and at J to 4 bases, leaving 1 base not matched to a gene. The CDR3 is 12 residues long. Only in-frame clones appear in the TCRdb table, and some are missing; sequencing was by immunoSEQ multiplex PCR. Of approximately 25,000 clones in the sample, 80% to 90% were seen once. This clonotype was obtained from a man aged 50 to 59 with gastric cancer. The rearrangement joins TRBV5-6 to TRBJ2-5; 7 bases align to TRBD1. Sequenced material: peripheral blood, taken from a patient treated with photon-based radiotherapy. The CDR3 spells CASSRDRETQYF. The CDR3 DNA is TGTGCCAGCAGCAGGGACAGAGAGACCCAGTACTTC.